This TCR beta chain was captured in a study of glioma-infiltrating T cells. TCR alpha and beta CDR3 regions were amplified from RNA using iRepertoire nested multiplex PCR. Tissue mRNA or PBMC total RNA, 100-400 ng, went into one-step reverse transcription and amplification. In TCRdb, the multiplex PCR reads were re-called with MiXCR into one record per CDR3 protein. The table lists 150,000 or so distinct CDR3 sequences, around 42% of them singletons. Findings and caveats of the study: Gliomas, especially low-grade, showed above-expected tissue-blood divergence; non-neoplastic patients showed below. Only very few CDR3 sequences appeared in both tissue and blood.

This clonotype has just a few counts. Its antigen is unidentified. Germline V gives CDR1 DFQATT, CDR2 SNEGSKA (reference sequence). This CDR3 is 13 amino acids long. Trimming took off 5 bases at V and 6 bases at J, with 15 bases between the two ends. This chain uses TRBV20-1 with TRBJ2-3; perhaps TRBD2 as D (6 bases). This sequence originates from a human donor with low-grade glioma or glioblastoma, undergoing nonglioma brain surgery, or in good health (not recorded which). The specimen was glioma tissue, nonneoplastic brain tissue, or PBMCs (not recorded which). The CDR3 nucleotides read TGCAGTGCTTCGGGACTGCGTGCCGATACGCAGTATTTT. Protein product: CSASGLRADTQYF.